Listed below are T cell receptor beta chains from one sample, sequenced in a study of blood T cell repertoires in COVID-19. The table came from immunoSEQ multiplex PCR; TCRdb's copy has only in-frame clones and leaves some out. The table has 130,000 or so clones, around 89% seen once. What was sequenced was peripheral blood. These receptors were collected from a man between 60 and 75 years old with COVID-19, enrolled during active disease. Both conserved end residues are trimmed from each CDR3.

J: TRBJ2-5; V: TRBV5-4; CDR3: ASSSLEETQY
J: TRBJ1-2; V: TRBV9; CDR3: ASSVNQGGGYT
J: TRBJ2-3; V: TRBV20-1; CDR3: SASGGFTDTQY
J: TRBJ2-5; V: TRBV7-6; CDR3: ASSLVEGGETQY
J: TRBJ2-1; V: TRBV5-6; CDR3: ASSNRGPSSYNEQF
J: TRBJ1-4; V: TRBV11-1; CDR3: ASSLNTGEKLF
J: TRBJ1-5; V: TRBV10-3; CDR3: AIKGEAPNQPQH
J: TRBJ1-3; V: TRBV7-3; CDR3: ASRRQGYSGNTIY
J: TRBJ1-2; V: TRBV19; CDR3: ASSTRAGDQGFYGYT
J: TRBJ2-7; V: TRBV28; CDR3: ASSSQDLLAGGRYEQY
J: TRBJ2-1; V: TRBV7-3; CDR3: ASSLTSGVSYNEQF
J: TRBJ2-3; V: TRBV28; CDR3: ASRKTAGTVSTDTQY
J: TRBJ1-2; V: TRBV7-2; CDR3: ASSSHGAVGYT
J: TRBJ1-2; V: TRBV5-5; CDR3: ASSPAGNRGYT
J: TRBJ1-6; V: TRBV4-2; CDR3: ASSQEPNRGTSPLH
J: TRBJ2-1; V: TRBV21-1; CDR3: ASSKDARLWQF
J: TRBJ1-2; V: TRBV19; CDR3: ASSRWGTGQGNPLEGYT
J: TRBJ1-3; V: TRBV28; CDR3: ASSPGAVSGNTIY
J: TRBJ1-1; V: TRBV11-1; CDR3: ASSLGQLNTEAF
J: TRBJ1-1; V: TRBV19; CDR3: ASSTSYPGQGYGAF
J: TRBJ2-7; V: TRBV6-2/TRBV6-3; CDR3: ASSLALARREQY
J: TRBJ1-6; V: TRBV18; CDR3: ASSRTGGIGSPLH
J: TRBJ2-3; V: TRBV30; CDR3: AWSFPGRGPTDTQY
J: TRBJ2-2; V: TRBV6-5; CDR3: ATEGHENTGELF
J: TRBJ1-3; V: TRBV19; CDR3: ASSTGTGNTIY
J: TRBJ1-1; V: TRBV5-1; CDR3: ASSKGTANTEAF
J: TRBJ2-6; V: TRBV24-1; CDR3: ATSDTTEGSGANVLT
J: TRBJ1-5; V: TRBV5-5; CDR3: ASSPWSNRGPFYSNQPQH
J: TRBJ2-5; V: TRBV20-1; CDR3: SAKRETQY
J: TRBJ2-7; V: TRBV5-1; CDR3: ASGRAGGQEQY
J: TRBJ1-1; V: TRBV4-3; CDR3: ASSQDHQGGTEAF
J: TRBJ2-7; V: TRBV5-1; CDR3: ASSGREEGIYEQY
J: TRBJ2-6; V: TRBV10-3; CDR3: AISELGQGATSGANVLT
J: TRBJ1-5; V: TRBV3-1/TRBV3-2; CDR3: ASSMVGPIFHHQPQH
J: TRBJ2-2; V: TRBV19; CDR3: ASNPGVHTGELF